This TCR beta chain appears in the sequencing data of a study of OX40 agonist ivuxolimab in advanced cancers. As for the study in general: Patients were given ivuxolimab, an antibody that agonizes OX40 (CD134). Having had anti-PD-1, anti-PD-L1 or anti-CTLA-4 therapy before was allowed, and under 50% had some. Partial responses were achieved by three patients, of whom one had hepatocellular carcinoma and two had cutaneous melanoma.

This CDR3 comprises 14 residues. V dropped 2 bases and J dropped 2 bases, with 10 bases sitting between them. Per the germline V gene, CDR1 is WNHNN and CDR2 is SYGVQD (reference sequence). No patient had autoimmune disease or received systemic immunosuppression. Sequenced by immunoSEQ multiplex PCR; TCRdb stores in-frame clones only, minus some. The profile covers 60,000 to 70,000 clones, with about four fifths appearing a single time and about 2.5% taken by the ten largest. The source material was CD4+ or CD8+ T cells sorted from blood, sampled in a trial of the OX40 agonist ivuxolimab. The origin of this receptor is an adult with an advanced solid tumor such as melanoma, head and neck, liver or kidney cancer. The chain uses TRBV10-1 and TRBJ2-7; possibly TRBD1 for D (5 bases). The CDR3 DNA reads as TGCGCCAGCAGTGAGACGAGACAGCCCTACGAGCAGTACTTC. Translating gives CASSETRQPYEQYF.